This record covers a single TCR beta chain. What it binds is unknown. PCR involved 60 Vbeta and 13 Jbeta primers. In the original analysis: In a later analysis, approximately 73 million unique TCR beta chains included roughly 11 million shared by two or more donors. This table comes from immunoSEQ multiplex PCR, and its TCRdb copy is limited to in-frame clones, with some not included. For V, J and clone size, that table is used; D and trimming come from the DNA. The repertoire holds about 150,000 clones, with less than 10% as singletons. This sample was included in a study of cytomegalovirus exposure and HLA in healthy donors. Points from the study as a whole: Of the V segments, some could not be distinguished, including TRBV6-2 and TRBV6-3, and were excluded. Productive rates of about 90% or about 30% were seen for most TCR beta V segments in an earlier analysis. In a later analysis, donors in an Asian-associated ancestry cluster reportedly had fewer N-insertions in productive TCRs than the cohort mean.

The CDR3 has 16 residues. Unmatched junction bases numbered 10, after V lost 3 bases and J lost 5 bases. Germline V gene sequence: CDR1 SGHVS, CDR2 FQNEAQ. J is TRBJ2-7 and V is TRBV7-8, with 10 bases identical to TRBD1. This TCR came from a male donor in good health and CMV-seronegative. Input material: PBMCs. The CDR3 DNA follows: TGTGCCAGCAGCTTTGGGACAGGGGCCCGCGGCGACGAGCAGTACTTC. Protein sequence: CASSFGTGARGDEQYF.